This TCR beta chain was captured by sequencing in a study of CXCR3-negative and CXCR3-positive naive CD8 T cells. Details on this clonotype: The antigen is not known.

The study's findings and limits: CXCR3-positive naive cells carried more hydrophobic TRB CDR3s than CXCR3-negative ones. Upon cryopreservation, CXCR3 expression partially decreased, and most assays used fresh PBMCs.

TRB cDNA was prepared as libraries by UMI-labeled 5' RACE. TCRdb reprocessed the 5' RACE reads, with one entry per CDR3 protein and no DNA. This repertoire includes about 94,000 distinct CDR3 sequences. The CDR3 runs to 11 residues. CDR1 and CDR2 from the germline V gene are MNHEY and SMNVEV (reference sequence). Sequenced input: naive CXCR3+ CD8+ T cells from blood. Subset here: CD45RO-CCR7+CD27+CD95- naive CD8+ T cells expressing CXCR3 (TNR3+). This chain joins TRBV27 and TRBJ2-7. This TCR was recovered from a human donor in good health. Some clones in this sample may be carry-over from other donors' samples. CDR3 residues: CASWQVGEQYF.